This entry describes one TCR beta chain. Its antigen is undetermined. This sample was taken from a study of beta chain features in type 1 diabetes. The study's findings and limits: When Type 1 diabetes patients were examined, their TCRB CDR3s proved moderately but significantly shorter in all four CD4+ subsets. VDJ junctions from type 1 diabetes patients carried fewer insertions and larger deletions.

Unmatched junction bases numbered 7, after V lost 0 bases and J lost 4 bases. CDR3 length equals 16 residues. The germline gives CDR1 SQVTM, CDR2 ANQGSEA. Reverse transcribing all isolated RNA meant expressed TCRB transcripts were sequenced. This table comes from immunoSEQ multiplex PCR, and its TCRdb copy is limited to in-frame clones, with some not included. The sample lists 300,000 to 400,000 clones; approximately 13% were seen once. This chain connects TRBV29-1 to TRBJ1-1, with 11 nucleotides matching TRBD1. The source is a woman under 30 with type 1 diabetes. Sequenced: naive CD4+ T cells from blood. In DNA, the CDR3 is TGCAGCGTTGAAGATCCTGGGACAGGGGGGACCACTGAAGCTTTCTTT. It translates to CSVEDPGTGGTTEAFF.